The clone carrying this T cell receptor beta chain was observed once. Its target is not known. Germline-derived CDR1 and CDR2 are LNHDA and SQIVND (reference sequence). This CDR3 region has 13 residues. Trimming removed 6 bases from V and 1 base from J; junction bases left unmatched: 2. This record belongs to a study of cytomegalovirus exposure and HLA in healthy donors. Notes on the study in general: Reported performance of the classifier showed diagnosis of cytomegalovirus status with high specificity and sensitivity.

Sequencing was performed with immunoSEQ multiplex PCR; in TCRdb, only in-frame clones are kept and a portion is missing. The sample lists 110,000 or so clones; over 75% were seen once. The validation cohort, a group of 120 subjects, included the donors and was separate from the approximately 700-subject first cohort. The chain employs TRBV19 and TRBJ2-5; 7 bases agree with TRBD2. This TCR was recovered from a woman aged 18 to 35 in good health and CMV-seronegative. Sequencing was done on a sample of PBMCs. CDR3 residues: CASRRGSQETQYF. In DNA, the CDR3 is TGTGCCAGTAGGCGGGGGAGCCAAGAGACCCAGTACTTC.